This TCR beta chain stems from a study of CD8+ T cells in alopecia areata. This clone came up a few times. The target antigen is unknown. Trimming shortened V by 7 bases and J by 1 base, and 16 bases separated the two germline ends. The V gene's germline CDR1 is SQVTM and CDR2 ANQGSEA. The CDR3 is 14 amino acids. Study-wide findings and caveats: Sequencing of scalp tissue also captures the resident alphabeta T cells of normal skin. Patients shared TCRs less clearly than mice did, possibly for HLA-related reasons.

cDNA reverse transcribed from extracted RNA served as the sequencing template. Method: immunoSEQ multiplex PCR; TCRdb's copy keeps in-frame clones and lacks some. The sample consists of roughly 150,000 clones, 55% to 65% of them appearing once. The chain carries TRBV29-1 and TRBJ1-1, with a weak D call TRBD1 (6 bases). The sequenced material came from CD4+ T cells sorted from blood. This TCR came from a human donor in good health. Here the CDR3 DNA reads TGCAGCGGTCAAACAGGGTCGGGGAACACTGAAGCTTTCTTT. Translated: CSGQTGSGNTEAFF. The full variable domain, in which reference TRBV29-1 and TRBJ1-1 provide the parts outside the CDR3, is SAVISQKPSRDICQRGTSLTIQCQVDSQVTMMFWYRQQPGQSLTLIATANQGSEATYESGFVIDKFPISRPNLTFSTLTVSNMSPEDSSIYLCSGQTGSGNTEAFFGQGTRLTVV.